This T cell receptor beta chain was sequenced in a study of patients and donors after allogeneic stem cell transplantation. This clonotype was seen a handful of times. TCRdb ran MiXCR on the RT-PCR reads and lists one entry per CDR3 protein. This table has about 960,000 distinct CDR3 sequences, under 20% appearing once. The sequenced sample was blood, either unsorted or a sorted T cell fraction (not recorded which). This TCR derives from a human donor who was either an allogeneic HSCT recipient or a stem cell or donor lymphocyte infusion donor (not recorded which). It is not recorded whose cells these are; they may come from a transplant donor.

This chain's CDR3 is CASGGTGDSGNTIYF. CDR3 DNA: TGTGCCAGTGGCGGGACAGGCGACTCTGGAAACACCATATATTTT. V is TRBV10-3 and J is TRBJ1-3; 8 bases are shared with TRBD1. From germline, CDR1 is ENHRY and CDR2 SYGVKD. The ends lost 10 bases at V and 0 bases at J; junction bases unmatched: 8. This CDR3 is 15 amino acids long.